This T cell receptor beta chain stems from a study of blood T cells in healthy people across ages. This clonotype has more than one count but fewer than ten. Its antigen is still unknown. For the second PCR, which ran for about 7 to 11 cycles, a sample-barcoded 5' primer and a J-beta primer mix were used. Each CDR3 protein is one row after TCRdb ran MiXCR on the 5' RACE reads. The data contain about 1.8 million distinct CDR3 sequences, 49% of them singletons. Total RNA was isolated from each sample in quantities of at least 6 micrograms. The CDR3 length is 15 residues. Trimming took off 4 bases at V and 1 base at J, with 14 bases between the two ends. CDR1 is LGHNA, CDR2 YNFKEQ, per germline. Study-wide results and caveats: The donors' CMV status was not determined, possibly confounding changes in expanded clonotypes.

Sequences were obtained from blood. The sequence derives from a woman aged 40 to 55 in good health. The chain uses TRBV4-2 and TRBJ2-7; D perhaps matches TRBD2 (5 bases). The CDR3 DNA follows: TGTGCCAGCAGCCCTACCGAGGGAGAGTCCTACGAGCAGTACTTC. This sequence encodes CASSPTEGESYEQYF.